The TCR beta chain described here comes from a study of long-term antiretroviral therapy in people with HIV. The CDR3 loop spans 14 amino acids. The trim removed 7 bases at V and 6 bases at J, leaving 9 bases unmatched. Germline CDR1 reads SQVTM; CDR2 reads ANQGSEA. They ran version v3.0 of the immunoSEQ assay at survey level. Measured with immunoSEQ multiplex PCR; TCRdb has only the in-frame clones, and not every one. Altogether some 23,000 clones are present, around 90% being singletons, with the ten largest covering 5.3%. This clonotype originated in a man under 40 with HIV. This material consisted of unsorted PBMCs, taken more than 4.3 years after starting antiretroviral therapy. This chain uses TRBV29-1 with TRBJ2-1; 10 bases map to TRBD1. This chain's CDR3 is CSAQTGGAPNEQFF. CDR3 sequence (DNA): TGCAGCGCTCAGACAGGGGGCGCCCCCAATGAGCAGTTCTTC.